Below, 25 T cell receptor beta chains from the same sample are listed, as sequenced in a study of tumor-infiltrating lymphocytes in primary liver carcinoma. From unsorted bulk tissue weighing 20-30 mg, DNA and RNA were co-extracted. The investigators made TCR beta cDNA from around 530 ng total RNA, using a constant-region primer. Libraries for TCR beta were built through three nested multiplex PCR rounds, which together made up a slightly modified ARM-PCR procedure. In the first two PCR rounds, TRBV1-TRBV30 forward primers were paired with a C-beta reverse primer, and each round lasted roughly 9 cycles. A single record per CDR3 protein comes from TCRdb applying MiXCR to the multiplex PCR reads. Here the sample spans 90,000 to 150,000 distinct CDR3 sequences, under 70% being singletons. The sample taken for sequencing was tumor-adjacent normal liver tissue. All receptors come from an older woman with primary liver carcinoma and hepatitis B virus infection.

To note about this clonotype: One junction end disagrees with the germline gene, perhaps due to a read error. This rearrangement joins TRBV14 to TRBJ2-7; possible D gene TRBD2, 5 bases. This CDR3 region has 14 residues. Germline V CDR1 and CDR2: SGHDN, FVKESK. The CDR3 nucleotides are TGTGCCAACAGCCAAGACTACGGAAGGTACGAGCAGTACTTC. It codes for CANSQDYGRYEQYF.

Remarks on this clonotype: Compared with germline, one end of the junction differs, possibly owing to a read error. The V call is TRBV29-1, the J call TRBJ2-6; the D is unclear. Germline loops: CDR1 SQVTM, CDR2 ANQGSEA. CDR3 length: 16 amino acids. CDR3 amino acids: CSVTGGPYSGTNVLTF. As DNA, the CDR3 is TGCAGCGTTACCGGCGGACCGTACTCTGGGACCAACGTCCTGACTTTC.

V gene TRBV11-2 combines with J gene TRBJ2-6; 7 bases are a match to TRBD1. CDR1 is SGHAT and CDR2 is FQNNGV in the germline V gene. The CDR3 extends over 15 amino acids. After removal of 10 bases from V and 2 bases from J, the junction contained 8 bases not matched to a gene. The CDR3 DNA reads TGTGCCAACGGCTTAGGGGGCGCTGGGGCCAACGTCCTGACTTTC. It specifies CANGLGGAGANVLTF.

As for this clonotype: A read error is likely, as this CDR3 ends without the conserved phenylalanine or tryptophan. No DNA is shown, since the ends of the CDR3 on it are uncertain; the CDR3 is the one TCRdb lists. The rearrangement links TRBV5-1 to TRBJ2-5. The CDR3 has 12 amino acids, counting both end residues. Germline CDR1 reads SGHRS; CDR2 reads YFSETQ. This CDR3 reads CASSLGGETLYV.

About this clonotype: A junction boundary mismatches the germline segment, possibly from a read error. The chain combines TRBV4-1 with TRBJ2-3, with unresolved D. The length of the CDR3 is 15 residues. Germline CDR1 and CDR2: MGHRA and YSYEKL. CDR3 loop: CASSQDKRSIDTQYF. The CDR3 DNA follows: TGCGCCAGCAGCCAAGACAAAAGGAGCATAGATACGCAGTATTTT.

This sequence joins TRBV12-3 or TRBV12-4 and TRBJ2-7; 11 bases match TRBD2. The ends lost 7 bases at V and 7 bases at J; junction bases unmatched: 9. This CDR3 comprises 14 residues. The CDR3 DNA sequence: TGTGCCAGCATTAGACAACTAGCGGGAGTAGAGCAGTACTTC. It encodes CASIRQLAGVEQYF.

The chain uses TRBV20-1 and TRBJ1-1; 8 bases line up with TRBD1. This CDR3 comprises 13 residues. V lost 4 bases, J lost 5 bases, and 6 bases stayed unmatched. Germline assignment: CDR1 DFQATT and CDR2 SNEGSKA (reference sequence). CDR3 sequence reads: CSATTGGRTEAFF. CDR3 DNA: TGCAGTGCTACAACAGGGGGTAGAACTGAAGCTTTCTTT.

The J gene is TRBJ2-3, the V gene TRBV24-1; a possible D gene is TRBD2 (6 bases). Germline V gene data show CDR1 as KGHDR and CDR2 as SFDVKD. The CDR3 loop spans 12 amino acids. The CDR3 DNA is TGTGTCGCCGGGAGCGGGACAGATACGCAGTATTTT. As protein: CVAGSGTDTQYF.

The sample holds many counts of this clonotype. The chain joins TRBV10-3 to TRBJ1-1; D is perhaps TRBD1 (5 bases). There are 17 residues in the CDR3. The V and J ends lost 7 bases and 5 bases respectively, with 26 bases between them. Germline V CDR1 and CDR2: ENHRY, SYGVKD. CDR3 sequence reads: CAITRSDRGTNPTEAFF. In DNA form, the CDR3 reads TGTGCCATCACCCGATCAGACAGAGGCACCAACCCGACTGAAGCTTTCTTT.

Comment on this clonotype: One end of the junction varies from germline; a read error may be responsible. V and J are TRBV11-3 and TRBJ2-5, with a tentative D call TRBD1 (6 bases). This CDR3 spans 14 amino acids. Per germline, CDR1 SGHNT and CDR2 YENEEA. Here the CDR3 reads CASSLQGLGETLYF. As DNA, the CDR3 is TGTGCCAGCAGTTTACAGGGTCTGGGGGAGACCCTGTACTTC.

The sample holds one count of this clonotype. Mismatch with germline at one junction end may stem from a read error. The chain has TRBV29-1 and TRBJ2-3, with D perhaps matching TRBD1 (5 bases). The CDR3 consists of 13 residues. Germline values: CDR1 SQVTM, CDR2 ANQGSEA. CDR3 region: CSLEDSQVAPQYF. The CDR3 coding sequence is TGCAGCCTTGAAGATTCACAGGTCGCTCCACAGTATTTT.

The chain recombines TRBV12-3 or TRBV12-4 with TRBJ2-3, with no clear D. Trimming cost V 3 bases and J 3 bases, with 16 bases left between them. The CDR3 is 16 residues long. CDR3 in DNA: TGTGCCAGCAGTTTGCTGAGAGACTTTAGTACAGATACGCAGTATTTT. It is translated as CASSLLRDFSTDTQYF.

Notes on this clonotype: The CDR3 does not close with the conserved phenylalanine or tryptophan, likely indicating a read error. No DNA is shown, since the ends of the CDR3 on it are uncertain; the CDR3 is the one TCRdb lists. V is TRBV5-1 and J is TRBJ2-3. CDR1 and CDR2 from the germline V gene are SGHRS and YFSETQ. The CDR3 is 11 amino acids long, termini counted. CDR3 in amino acids: CASSYTDTRYL.

This clonotype came up many times. The V call is TRBV29-1, the J call TRBJ2-3; 9 nucleotides agree with TRBD1. The CDR3 runs 12 residues. CDR1 SQVTM and CDR2 ANQGSEA come from the germline V gene. After removal of 7 bases from V and 6 bases from J, the junction contained 5 bases not matched to a gene. The CDR3 DNA reads TGCAGCGCCGACAGGGGGGACGATACGCAGTATTTT. Residues: CSADRGDDTQYF.

Concerning this clonotype itself: Germline is not matched at one junction end, which may reflect a read error. The V and J genes are TRBV6-1 and TRBJ2-1, with D unclear. The CDR3 runs 13 residues. Germline values: CDR1 MNHNS, CDR2 SASEGT. For the CDR3, the DNA is TGTGCCAGCAGTAAAGCCCGTTATAGGGTGCGGTTCTTC. The encoded protein is CASSKARYRVRFF.

Turning to this clonotype: No conserved phenylalanine or tryptophan ends this CDR3, so it is likely a read error. The V gene is TRBV5-1, the J gene TRBJ2-5; a possible D gene is TRBD2 (7 bases). V lost 2 bases to trimming and J lost 5 bases, with 13 bases between them. The CDR3 covers 14 residues. Germline V lookup: CDR1 SGHRS, CDR2 YFSETQ. CDR3 nucleotides: TGCGCCAGCAGCTTTGTCGGGGGGCGGGAGACCCAGTACGTC. Residues: CASSFVGGRETQYV.

With regard to this clonotype: This clone may be a read error of a much larger clone one base away. The chain uses TRBV5-1 and TRBJ2-1, with no clear D. The CDR3 extends over 14 amino acids. Germline values: CDR1 SGHRS, CDR2 YFSETQ. The CDR3 nucleotides read TGCGCCGGCAGCTTCGGCCCTACTGAGGATGAGCAGTTCTTC. Its translation is CAGSFGPTEDEQFF.

This clonotype was counted a single time. A much larger clonotype is one base distant, so this may be a read error. The J gene is TRBJ2-2, the V gene TRBV11-2, with a tentative D call TRBD2 (5 bases). Trimming took off 8 bases at V and 4 bases at J, with 14 bases between the two ends. Germline CDR1 is SGHAT and CDR2 is FQNNGV. The CDR3 is 14 residues long. The CDR3 coding sequence is TGTGCCAGCGCGGGTCAGTTGAGCACCGGGGAGCTGTTTTTT. This codes for CASAGQLSTGELFF.

This clonotype was seen just once. Because the CDR3 is missing its conserved closing phenylalanine or tryptophan, this is likely a read error. The V and J genes are TRBV11-2 and TRBJ2-3; D call uncertain. The V gene's germline CDR1 is SGHAT and CDR2 FQNNGV. The CDR3 consists of 13 residues. The CDR3 bases are TGTGTCAGCAGCTTGTGGAGCCCAGATACGCAGTATTCT. This encodes CVSSLWSPDTQYS.

For this clonotype: Without the conserved terminal phenylalanine or tryptophan, this CDR3 likely stems from a read error. The rearrangement joins TRBV12-3 or TRBV12-4 to TRBJ2-7; 10 bases match TRBD1. The CDR3 sequence is 14 residues long. V lost 5 bases to trimming and J lost 3 bases; unmatched junction nucleotides: 4. CDR3 sequence: CASSRTGGYYEQYL. The CDR3 DNA sequence: TGTGCCAGCAGTCGGACAGGGGGATACTACGAGCAGTACCTC.

The rearrangement uses TRBV11-2 and TRBJ2-7; a weak D match, TRBD2 (5 bases). The CDR3 is made up of 15 amino acids. Per germline, CDR1 SGHAT and CDR2 FQNNGV. The V end was cut by 0 bases, the J end by 3 bases, with 12 bases between. CDR3 protein: CASSLDLLDIYEQYF. In DNA form, the CDR3 reads TGTGCCAGCAGCTTAGATCTACTAGATATCTACGAGCAGTACTTC.

The rearrangement links TRBV25-1 to TRBJ2-7; 7 nucleotides agree with TRBD1. J gave up 2 bases and V 4 bases, and 8 bases lay outside the gene matches. The CDR3 is made up of 15 amino acids. Germline V gene data show CDR1 as MGHDK and CDR2 as SYGVNS. DNA of the CDR3: TGTGCCAGCAGTGCCAACAGGGGACCTACCTACGAGCAGTACTTC. It encodes CASSANRGPTYEQYF.

The CDR3 nucleotides read TGTGCCAGCAGCTTACGGCTAGCTGGCTACCAAGAGACCCAGTACTTC. Encoded protein: CASSLRLAGYQETQYF. V and J are TRBV11-2 and TRBJ2-5; possible D gene TRBD2, 5 bases. Looked up from germline, CDR1 is SGHAT and CDR2 is FQNNGV. The CDR3 runs to 16 residues. The V end was cut by 2 bases, the J end by 0 bases, with 13 bases between.

Comment on this clonotype: One end of the junction does not line up with germline, which may come from a read error. The CDR3 sequence: CASSLSRDNCGYTF. CDR3 nucleotides: TGCGCCAGCAGCTTGAGCCGAGATAACTGTGGCTACACCTTC. This chain uses TRBV5-1 with TRBJ1-2; D is unclear. Per germline, CDR1 SGHRS and CDR2 YFSETQ. This CDR3 contains 14 residues.

This clonotype was picked up many times. In nucleotides, the CDR3 is TGTGCCAGCAGCCAAGAGGGGAGCAATCAGCCCCAGCATTTT. The encoded protein is CASSQEGSNQPQHF. The rearrangement joins TRBV14 to TRBJ1-5, with D unresolved. Germline V CDR1 and CDR2: SGHDN, FVKESK. The CDR3 is 14 residues long. V was pared by 0 bases and J by 1 base, with 4 bases between.